The T cell receptor (beta chain) described here comes from a study of identical twins (dated by TCRdb to about 2016). With respect to the entire study: TCR alpha and beta repertoires from monozygotic twins, unrelated adults of various ages and cord blood were deep-sequenced to test whether fetal clonotypes persist. Replicate twin experiments were performed at different times using different library preparation protocols to rule out contamination.

This clonotype appeared many times. Its binding antigen is unknown. There are no base qualities to consult, and no much larger clone falls within one base. General findings and caveats noted by the study authors: Compared with coincidental sharing between unrelated individuals, out-of-frame TCR alpha sequences shared between twins showed an excess of sequences with low generation probability. Abundant cord blood beta clonotypes had fewer insertions, young adult naive repertoires showed a similar but weaker trend, and memory repertoires showed no such trend. Zero-insertion analyses could be partly confounded by invariant T cells such as MAIT and iNKT, though diverse VJ usage argued against such confounding for most clonotypes. Conclusions relied on cross-sectional statistical analysis, since the same donors could not be followed over many years. In monozygotic twins, recombination models systematically underestimated out-of-frame TCR alpha sharing, but the models matched the sharing seen between unrelated individuals. In beta out-of-frame sequences, excess twin sharing was weaker, because having fewer shared sequences lowered the signal-to-noise ratio.

Every donor was a healthy Caucasian. Miltenyi CD45RO+ enrichment and human naive T-cell isolation kits were used to isolate memory (CD45RO+) and naive T cells from PBMC. V loses 4 bases, J loses 2 bases, and the germline ends lie 13 bases apart. Reading the germline V gene (reference sequence) gives CDR1 SGHNT and CDR2 YYREEE. There are 14 amino acids in the CDR3, from cysteine to phenylalanine inclusive. CDR3 DNA only is kept here, 42 bases in frame from base 1. The library was obtained by 5' RACE. Sequencing used an Illumina HiSeq 2000. A universal primer binding site was added through template switching, and the final cDNA carried a unique molecular identifier so that TCR cDNA molecules could be counted accurately. First-strand cDNA for TCR alpha and beta chains was synthesized from specific primers in the conserved constant-segment region. To control for contamination, every cDNA library was double barcoded, receiving both a SMART-Mk sample barcode and Illumina barcodes. TruSeq adapter sequences and Illumina sample barcodes were added in two successive PCR steps. TCR alpha and beta cDNA libraries were sequenced on the Illumina HiSeq platform with custom primers. As for the original processing: MiGEC was used to process raw reads and extract unique molecular identifiers, and MiXCR was used to find CDR3 positions. Recombination models were inferred per individual with the repgenHMM and IGoR tools using an EM algorithm. Shared clonotypes were analyzed with the tcR package in R, and sharing was normalized by the product of cloneset sizes. Out-of-frame nonproductive sequences were analyzed to study raw recombination free of thymic and clonal selection effects. TCRdb cleaned the public reads at Q25 with fastp, built clones with MiXCR and kept in-frame beta chains. Entries that share a CDR3 protein sequence are merged under the most common genes and DNA. These V and J calls rely on TCRdb rather than the paper's analysis. This sample lists about 100,000 distinct CDR3 sequences; 4.5% to 6.5% were detected once. The top ten constitute more than 10% of the sample.

The source material was memory T cells sorted from blood. Reading the label with the study, this specimen's cell subset or site is: CD45RO+ enriched T cells. This clonotype originated in a woman aged 45-65 years in good health. The chain was built from TRBV5-4 and TRBJ2-7; the D gene is perhaps TRBD2, from 5 matching bases. The CDR3 has the sequence CASSPPGIAYEQYF. At the DNA level, the sequence is TGTGCCAGCAGCCCACCCGGGATCGCCTACGAGCAGTACTTC.